These 17 T cell receptor beta chains originate from one sample sequenced in a study of T-cell memory formation after mild COVID-19. TCRdb reanalysed the 5' RACE reads using MiXCR and keeps one entry per CDR3 protein. The table has 300,000 to 400,000 distinct CDR3 sequences, about 13% seen once. Sequencing input: PBMCs or a T cell subset sorted from them (not recorded which). Receptor source: a man between 18 and 35 years old who had mild COVID-19 (a few samples of this study predate the infection). Cell type and time point are not known.

This clonotype turned up a few times. This sequence joins TRBV7-2 and TRBJ2-7; a weak D match, TRBD1 (6 bases). Germline assignment: CDR1 SGHTA and CDR2 FQGNSA. The CDR3 covers 15 residues. V was cut by 0 bases and J by 7 bases, with 16 bases left in between. The CDR3 coding sequence is TGTGCCAGCAGCTTAGCGCTTGGCAGGGGAATAGAGCAGTACTTC. The encoded protein is CASSLALGRGIEQYF.

The chain joins TRBV19 to TRBJ1-1; 8 positions agree with TRBD1. In germline, CDR1 is LNHDA, CDR2 SQIVND (reference sequence). The junction had 15 bases not matched to a gene; V was cut back by 6 bases and J by 6 bases. The CDR3 consists of 16 residues. The CDR3 bases are TGTGCCAGTAGGACGACAGGGGAAGGTCGTGGCCCTGAAGCTTTCTTT. Translated: CASRTTGEGRGPEAFF.

This clonotype was observed a few times. This chain links TRBV5-1 with TRBJ1-5; no clear D gene. Germline V CDR1 and CDR2: SGHRS, YFSETQ. There are 14 residues in the CDR3. The V end lost 4 bases, the J end lost 6 bases, and 14 bases lay between the germline ends. CDR3 sequence (DNA): TGCGCCAGCAGCCCAGAGGCGGGTTTTCAGCCCCAGCATTTT. It encodes CASSPEAGFQPQHF.

The V and J genes are TRBV7-9 and TRBJ2-7; D gene uncertain. V gave up 1 base and J gave up 4 bases, with 8 bases separating them. The CDR3 is 13 residues long. Per germline, CDR1 SEHNR and CDR2 FQNEAQ (reference sequence). This CDR3 reads CASSLVGWYEQYF. The CDR3 bases are TGTGCCAGCAGCTTAGTAGGGTGGTACGAGCAGTACTTC.

V usage is TRBV6-2 or TRBV6-3 and J usage is TRBJ1-5, with no clear D. Looked up from germline, CDR1 is MNHEY and CDR2 is SVGEGT. V gave up 6 bases and J gave up 2 bases, with 14 bases separating them. The CDR3 extends over 15 amino acids. The CDR3 is CASSYSVVGNQPQHF. CDR3 sequence (DNA): TGTGCCAGCAGCTATTCAGTTGTCGGCAATCAGCCCCAGCATTTT.

This clonotype was observed a single time. The rearrangement joins TRBV30 to TRBJ1-6, with D perhaps TRBD1 (5 bases). Germline V lookup: CDR1 GTSNPN, CDR2 SVGIG (reference sequence). The ends were cut back, 6 bases at V and 13 bases at J, with 19 bases in the middle. The CDR3 runs 13 residues. The CDR3 spells CACSGTAGSPLHF. CDR3 DNA sequence: TGTGCCTGTTCCGGGACGGCGGGGTCGCCCCTCCACTTT.

This clonotype was recorded many times. This chain links TRBV5-1 with TRBJ2-2; D may be TRBD1 or TRBD2 (5 bases each). V was cut by 0 bases and J by 3 bases, with 12 bases left in between. The CDR3 has 16 amino acids. Germline V gene sequence: CDR1 SGHRS, CDR2 YFSETQ. The CDR3 reads CASSLVWDAYTGELFF. In nucleotides, the CDR3 is TGCGCCAGCAGCTTGGTGTGGGACGCCTACACCGGGGAGCTGTTTTTT.

This clonotype showed up just a few times. This chain links TRBV5-4 with TRBJ2-3; 10 bases match TRBD1. Trimming removed 9 bases from V and 1 base from J; junction bases left unmatched: 8. The CDR3 loop spans 15 amino acids. Germline V gene data show CDR1 as SGHNT and CDR2 as YYREEE (reference sequence). Here the CDR3 reads CAKCGGTGGTDTQYF. The CDR3 DNA reads as TGTGCCAAATGTGGGGGGACAGGGGGCACAGATACGCAGTATTTT.

This clonotype came up many times. The chain combines TRBV7-2 with TRBJ2-2; D gene unclear. Trimming removed 1 base at V and 10 bases at J, with 13 bases between. The germline gives CDR1 SGHTA, CDR2 FQGNSA. This CDR3 region has 14 residues. CDR3 sequence (DNA): TGTGCCAGCAGCTTAGTGGCGCTAGGAACGGAGCTGTTTTTT. Its translation is CASSLVALGTELFF.

This clonotype was recorded a few times. The chain joins TRBV6-5 to TRBJ2-7; perhaps D is TRBD1 or TRBD2 (6 bases each). The germline V gene encodes CDR1 MNHEY and CDR2 SVGAGI. Trimming removed 0 bases from V and 7 bases from J, with 16 bases in between. The CDR3 runs to 15 residues. This CDR3 reads CASSYSGAGGREQYF. CDR3 in DNA: TGTGCCAGCAGTTACTCGGGGGCCGGGGGACGGGAGCAGTACTTC.

This clonotype was counted many times. This chain connects TRBV5-5 to TRBJ1-2; D unresolved. The germline CDR1 and CDR2 sequences are SGHKS and YYEKEE (reference sequence). The CDR3 spans 15 residues. V shed 0 bases and J shed 4 bases, with 13 bases lying between them. The CDR3 region has the DNA TGTGCCAGCAGCTTGGAAGAGGGCAGGAGCTATGGCTACACCTTC. As protein: CASSLEEGRSYGYTF.

J is TRBJ1-6 and V is TRBV27; TRBD1 aligns across 8 bases. J lost 9 bases, V lost 3 bases, and 13 bases had no gene match. The CDR3 covers 17 residues. Germline CDR1 MNHEY, CDR2 SMNVEV (reference sequence). DNA of the CDR3: TGTGCCAGCAGTTTGCGAGCTTGGGGACAGGACCCTTCACCCCTCCACTTT. It translates to CASSLRAWGQDPSPLHF.

This clonotype has just a few counts. The rearrangement joins TRBV27 to TRBJ1-2, with 12 positions matching TRBD1. The CDR3 totals 18 residues. CDR1 and CDR2 (germline): MNHEY, SMNVEV (reference sequence). V lost 3 bases and J lost 4; bases outside the gene matches: 12. CDR3 sequence reads: CASSLLNRDRGLVYGYTF. CDR3 in DNA: TGTGCCAGCAGTTTGCTCAACCGGGACAGGGGGCTGGTCTATGGCTACACCTTC.

The chain is built from TRBV5-6 and TRBJ2-7; D gene uncertain. This CDR3 spans 14 amino acids. Germline CDR1 reads SGHDT; CDR2 reads YYEEEE. Trimming removed 0 bases at V and 4 bases at J, with 11 bases between. CDR3 loop: CASSLAGGIYEQYF. CDR3 DNA: TGTGCCAGCAGCTTGGCCGGTGGGATATACGAGCAGTACTTC.

The chain couples TRBV18 to TRBJ2-7, with D unresolved. Germline-derived CDR1 and CDR2 are KGHSH and LQKENI. The V end lost 6 bases, the J end lost 2 bases, and 23 bases lay between the germline ends. The CDR3 runs to 17 residues. The CDR3 loop reads CASSATAMSPGTYEQYF. In nucleotides, the CDR3 is TGTGCCAGCTCGGCGACGGCTATGTCACCAGGTACCTACGAGCAGTACTTC.

V usage is TRBV7-9 and J usage is TRBJ2-5, with D possibly matching TRBD2 (6 bases). Trimming removed 3 bases at V and 1 base at J, with 18 bases between. CDR3 length: 17 residues. CDR1 and CDR2 (germline): SEHNR, FQNEAQ (reference sequence). The CDR3 reads CASSFGGSRSPQETQYF. For the CDR3, the DNA is TGTGCCAGCAGCTTCGGAGGGTCCCGGTCCCCCCAAGAGACCCAGTACTTC.

In its sample, this clonotype was seen a few times. This chain connects TRBV10-3 to TRBJ2-5, with D perhaps being TRBD1 or TRBD2 (6 bases each). Trimming pared 9 bases from V and 3 bases from J, leaving 11 bases between. This CDR3 is 12 amino acids long. Germline values: CDR1 ENHRY, CDR2 SYGVKD. The CDR3 reads CAIGGREETQYF. The CDR3 nucleotides are TGTGCCATAGGGGGGAGAGAAGAGACCCAGTACTTC.